What follows are 2 T cell receptor beta chains derived from one specimen sequenced in a study of cytomegalovirus exposure and HLA in healthy donors. The data were produced by immunoSEQ multiplex PCR, yet TCRdb's version contains in-frame clones alone and is incomplete. Of about 360,000 clones in the sample, roughly 88% were seen once. The specimen sequenced was PBMCs. Receptor source: a woman between 18 and 30 years old in good health and CMV-seronegative.

This chain joins TRBV28 and TRBJ2-1; maybe TRBD2 (5 bases). The CDR3 spans 15 residues. V was pared by 5 bases and J by 5 bases, with 16 bases between. The germline gives CDR1 MDHEN, CDR2 SYDVKM. CDR3 in amino acids: CASSVTGSFNNEQFF. The CDR3 DNA reads TGTGCCAGCAGTGTGACGGGGAGCTTCAACAATGAGCAGTTCTTC.

The rearrangement uses TRBV27 and TRBJ2-3, with D possibly being TRBD1 (5 bases). V was clipped by 1 base and J by 4 bases, with 9 bases between them. From germline, CDR1 is MNHEY and CDR2 SMNVEV (reference sequence). There are 14 residues in the CDR3. DNA for the CDR3: TGTGCCAGCAGTTTATGGCAGGGCTCAGATACGCAGTATTTT. Encoded protein: CASSLWQGSDTQYF.